Below, 30 T cell receptor beta chains from the same sample are listed, as sequenced in a study of identical twins. TCRdb fed the 5' RACE reads into MiXCR, producing one record per CDR3 protein. The table shows around 340,000 distinct CDR3 sequences, with around 9.7% occurring only once. Sequenced: naive T cells sorted from blood. The receptors shown here come from a woman in her forties or fifties in good health.

The chain uses TRBV10-3 and TRBJ2-1; 11 positions agree with TRBD1. V shed 1 base, J shed 6 bases, and the junction held 2 bases outside the gene matches. The germline V gene encodes CDR1 ENHRY and CDR2 SYGVKD. There are 15 residues in the CDR3. DNA of the CDR3: TGTGCCATCAGTGAGTGGGGGACAGGGGGCAATGAGCAGTTCTTC. As protein: CAISEWGTGGNEQFF.

This clonotype was counted at least ten times. The chain links TRBV12-5 to TRBJ2-1; tentatively, D is TRBD1 (5 bases). Trimming left V 0 bases short and J 5 bases short, with 14 bases between. CDR1 and CDR2 from the germline V gene are LGHNT and FRNRAP. The CDR3 extends over 16 amino acids. The CDR3 DNA reads as TGTGCTAGTGGTTTGGTACTGGTGCGCAGGGACAATGAGCAGTTCTTC. This codes for CASGLVLVRRDNEQFF. Combining the CDR3 with reference TRBV12-5 and TRBJ2-1 gives the whole variable domain DARVTQTPRHKVTEMGQEVTMRCQPILGHNTVFWYRQTMMQGLELLAYFRNRAPLDDSGMPKDRFSAEMPDATLATLKIQPSEPRDSAVYFCASGLVLVRRDNEQFFGPGTRLTVL.

This clonotype was seen more than once but under ten times. The J gene is TRBJ2-1, the V gene TRBV20-1; 10 bases fit TRBD2. From germline, CDR1 is DFQATT and CDR2 SNEGSKA (reference sequence). Unmatched junction bases numbered 5, after V lost 6 bases and J lost 0 bases. The CDR3 has 15 residues. CDR3 coding DNA: TGCAGTGCCGGGACTAGCGCGAGCTCCTACAATGAGCAGTTCTTC. Protein product: CSAGTSASSYNEQFF.

This clonotype has a handful of counts. The chain has TRBV7-7 and TRBJ2-5; D tentatively reads TRBD1 or TRBD2 (5 bases each). This CDR3 is built from 17 residues. The germline CDR1 and CDR2 sequences are SSHAT and FNYEAQ (reference sequence). V dropped 1 base and J dropped 5 bases, with 20 bases sitting between them. The CDR3 coding sequence is TGTGCCAGCAGCTTAGTCCCTGGGGACGATTCAGGGGAGACCCAGTACTTC. Translating gives CASSLVPGDDSGETQYF.

This sequence joins TRBV5-1 and TRBJ2-7; no clear D. This CDR3 comprises 14 residues. Germline V gene lookup returns CDR1 SGHRS and CDR2 YFSETQ. V was trimmed by 1 base and J by 0 bases, leaving 8 bases between them. CDR3 DNA sequence: TGCGCCAGCAGCTTGATCGCTAGCTCCTACGAGCAGTACTTC. Its translation is CASSLIASSYEQYF.

Only a few counts were recorded for this clonotype. V gene TRBV10-3 combines with J gene TRBJ1-1; D may be TRBD1 (5 bases). V was clipped by 6 bases and J by 7 bases, with 12 bases between them. CDR1 is ENHRY, CDR2 SYGVKD, per germline. The CDR3 has 12 amino acids. The chain's CDR3 is CAIRGTGIEAFF. The CDR3 nucleotides read TGTGCCATCAGGGGGACTGGAATTGAAGCTTTCTTT.

V usage is TRBV29-1 and J usage is TRBJ2-4; D call uncertain. The CDR3 runs to 13 residues. Germline V gene data show CDR1 as SQVTM and CDR2 as ANQGSEA. The V gene lost 6 bases and the J gene lost 0 bases, with 9 bases spanning the gap. CDR3 amino acids: CSVCLLAKNIQYF. The CDR3 DNA is TGCAGCGTCTGCTTACTAGCCAAAAACATTCAGTACTTC.

The sample holds many counts of this clonotype. The chain recombines TRBV15 with TRBJ1-2; D uncertain. Germline CDR1 LNHNV, CDR2 YYDKDF (reference sequence). V gave up 5 bases and J gave up 1 base, with 8 bases separating them. CDR3 length: 13 amino acids. The CDR3 protein is CATSVQVNYGYTF. In DNA form, the CDR3 reads TGTGCCACCAGCGTTCAGGTTAACTATGGCTACACCTTC.

The V and J genes are TRBV5-1 and TRBJ2-5; TRBD1 matches at 7 bases. V lost 4 bases to trimming and J lost 7 bases; unmatched junction nucleotides: 10. The CDR3 totals 14 residues. Germline CDR1 is SGHRS and CDR2 is YFSETQ. The CDR3 loop is CASSAERNRGTQYF. CDR3 bases: TGCGCCAGCAGCGCGGAGAGGAACAGGGGGACCCAGTACTTC. Based on the CDR3 plus reference TRBV5-1 and TRBJ2-5, the full variable domain is KAGVTQTPRYLIKTRGQQVTLSCSPISGHRSVSWYQQTPGQGLQFLFEYFSETQRNKGNFPGRFSGRQFSNSRSEMNVSTLELGDSALYLCASSAERNRGTQYFGPGTRLLVL.

Concerning this clonotype: A junction boundary mismatches the germline segment, possibly from a read error. The chain links TRBV5-1 to TRBJ2-1; no reliable D call. There are 14 residues in the CDR3. Looked up from germline, CDR1 is SGHRS and CDR2 is YFSETQ. The CDR3 DNA follows: TGCGCCAGCAGCTCGGGCCCCGAAGACAATGAGCGGTTCTTC. This gives the protein CASSSGPEDNERFF.

There are a few counts of this clonotype. The rearrangement uses TRBV12-3 or TRBV12-4 and TRBJ2-7; D gene ambiguous. The CDR3 consists of 12 residues. Between the trimmed V and J ends, which lost 3 bases and 7 bases, there was a span of 10 bases. The CDR3 nucleotides read TGTGCCAGCAGTTTTAGTATTCTTGAGCAGTACTTC. Protein: CASSFSILEQYF.

The J gene is TRBJ1-2, the V gene TRBV11-2; tentatively, D is TRBD1 (5 bases). The CDR3 covers 14 residues. The V end was cut by 3 bases, the J end by 6 bases, with 14 bases between. Germline values: CDR1 SGHAT, CDR2 FQNNGV. The DNA of the CDR3 is TGTGCCAGCAGCTTGGTCAGGGCCCGGGATGGCTACACCTTC. As protein: CASSLVRARDGYTF.

The sample holds a few counts of this clonotype. A junction end diverges from the germline sequence, so it may reflect a read error. The chain recombines TRBV7-7 with TRBJ2-2; D is possibly TRBD1 (5 bases). The CDR3 is 14 residues long. Germline V gene lookup returns CDR1 SSHAT and CDR2 FNYEAQ (reference sequence). CDR3 sequence (DNA): TGTGCTAGCAGCCCACGACAGTTCACCGGGGAGCTGTTTTTT. Translating gives CASSPRQFTGELFF.

The genes are TRBV24-1 and TRBJ2-1; no reliable D call. The V end lost 2 bases, the J end lost 6 bases, and 16 bases lay between the germline ends. The germline gives CDR1 KGHDR, CDR2 SFDVKD. CDR3 size: 16 residues. The CDR3 protein is CATSDSYPRTANEQFF. The CDR3 DNA sequence: TGTGCCACCAGTGATTCATACCCAAGAACGGCCAATGAGCAGTTCTTC.

This clonotype was picked up many times. CDR3 nucleotide sequence: TGTGCCAGCAGCGTTTCTACAGGGTATCGCACTGAAGCTTTCTTT. Translating gives CASSVSTGYRTEAFF. This chain joins TRBV6-5 and TRBJ1-1, with D tentatively TRBD1 (6 bases). V was shortened by 6 bases and J by 4 bases, with 18 bases between the two germline ends. Germline CDR1 and CDR2: MNHEY and SVGAGI. This CDR3 comprises 15 residues.

This clonotype occurred a few times. The chain couples TRBV5-1 to TRBJ1-5; D not certain. Germline assignment: CDR1 SGHRS and CDR2 YFSETQ. The V and J ends lost 0 bases and 7 bases respectively, with 11 bases between them. This CDR3 has 14 residues. CDR3 region: CASSLEGLGQPQHF. CDR3 nucleotides: TGCGCCAGCAGCTTGGAAGGGTTGGGGCAGCCCCAGCATTTT.

There are many counts of this clonotype. The rearrangement uses TRBV5-5 and TRBJ2-3; 9 nucleotides align to TRBD2. Trimming at V came to 4 bases and at J to 2 bases, leaving 11 bases not matched to a gene. Germline V CDR1 and CDR2: SGHKS, YYEKEE (reference sequence). CDR3 length: 17 amino acids. The chain's CDR3 is CASSSSGTSPITDTQYF. For the CDR3, the DNA is TGTGCCAGCAGCAGTTCCGGGACTAGCCCAATCACAGATACGCAGTATTTT.

Only a few counts were recorded for this clonotype. The chain is built from TRBV30 and TRBJ2-1; D remains unclear. This CDR3 is built from 11 residues. Germline V CDR1 and CDR2: GTSNPN, SVGIG (reference sequence). V lost 2 bases, J lost 7 bases, and 6 bases lay in between. DNA of the CDR3: TGTGCCTGGAGTTTCTCGAATGAGCAGTTCTTC. Protein sequence: CAWSFSNEQFF.

This clonotype was counted many times. The chain joins TRBV2 to TRBJ2-7, with unresolved D. In germline, CDR1 is SNHLY, CDR2 FYNNEI. The CDR3 runs to 12 residues. V was trimmed by 5 bases and J by 3 bases, leaving 8 bases between them. CDR3 loop: CASSPLGYEQYF. CDR3 in DNA: TGTGCCAGCAGTCCTCTGGGCTACGAGCAGTACTTC.

The CDR3 sequence: CASSEWASGNSYEQYF. The CDR3 region has the DNA TGTGCCAGCAGTGAATGGGCTAGCGGAAACTCCTACGAGCAGTACTTC. V and J are TRBV2 and TRBJ2-7; 7 nucleotides align to TRBD2. The V and J ends lost 2 bases and 0 bases, in that order; junction bases with no gene match: 7. The CDR3 runs to 16 residues. Per germline, CDR1 SNHLY and CDR2 FYNNEI.

This clonotype was seen repeatedly, ten times or more. CDR3 amino acids: CASTSHTGAYTEAFF. The CDR3 coding sequence is TGTGCCAGCACGTCTCACACAGGGGCGTACACTGAAGCTTTCTTT. V usage is TRBV6-5 and J usage is TRBJ1-1, with TRBD1 identical over 7 bases. From germline, CDR1 is MNHEY and CDR2 SVGAGI. CDR3 length equals 15 residues. Trimming cost V 7 bases and J 3 bases; bases outside gene matches: 11.

The chain employs TRBV4-1 and TRBJ2-7; D gene ambiguous. Per the germline V gene, CDR1 is MGHRA and CDR2 is YSYEKL. The CDR3 totals 18 residues. Trimming took off 1 base at V and 2 bases at J, with 21 bases between the two ends. This CDR3 is CASSQGLEDRPIAYEQYF. In nucleotides, the CDR3 is TGCGCCAGCAGCCAAGGGCTTGAGGACCGGCCCATTGCCTACGAGCAGTACTTC.

The sample holds many counts of this clonotype. Here the CDR3 DNA reads TGCAGCGTTGAAGGACTAGTTGGCGATGAGCAGTTCTTC. It specifies CSVEGLVGDEQFF. The chain couples TRBV29-1 to TRBJ2-1; weak D call: TRBD2 (6 bases). CDR1 and CDR2 (germline): SQVTM, ANQGSEA. The CDR3 is made up of 13 amino acids. The V end lost 1 base, the J end lost 8 bases, and 12 bases lay between the germline ends.

This clonotype was counted many times. The rearrangement uses TRBV12-3 or TRBV12-4 and TRBJ1-5, with D unclear. The CDR3 spans 12 residues. The V gene lost 6 bases and the J gene lost 7 bases, with 10 bases spanning the gap. CDR3 region: CASSRQEQPQHF. DNA of the CDR3: TGTGCCAGCAGCCGCCAGGAACAGCCCCAGCATTTT.

This clonotype was seen a few times. V gene TRBV5-1 combines with J gene TRBJ2-1, with 7 bases that match TRBD2. The CDR3 is made up of 19 amino acids. Germline V gene sequence: CDR1 SGHRS, CDR2 YFSETQ. With 0 bases clipped from V and 2 bases from J, the junction kept 14 bases outside the gene matches. CDR3 bases: TGCGCCAGCAGCTTGGACCTCGCGGGAGCCACTATAGCCTACAATGAGCAGTTCTTC. This translates into CASSLDLAGATIAYNEQFF.

In this sample, this clonotype turned up a few times. The V call is TRBV11-2, the J call TRBJ2-1; 8 bases agree with TRBD2. The CDR3 extends over 19 amino acids. The V and J ends lost 2 bases and 0 bases, in that order; junction bases with no gene match: 12. The V gene's germline CDR1 is SGHAT and CDR2 FQNNGV. The CDR3 loop is CASSLLVSGMISSYNEQFF. DNA of the CDR3: TGTGCCAGCAGCTTATTGGTTAGCGGGATGATCAGCTCCTACAATGAGCAGTTCTTC.

This clonotype was picked up many times. This chain connects TRBV14 to TRBJ2-7; D is possibly TRBD2 (6 bases). The germline CDR1 and CDR2 sequences are SGHDN and FVKESK. The CDR3 is 13 residues long. The V end lost 4 bases, the J end lost 4 bases, and 11 bases lay between the germline ends. The CDR3 region is CASSPRGLYEQYV. CDR3 coding DNA: TGTGCCAGCAGCCCCCGCGGACTATACGAGCAGTACGTC.

This clonotype has ten or more counts. The chain employs TRBV10-3 and TRBJ1-2; D perhaps matches TRBD1 (5 bases). The V and J ends lost 10 bases and 8 bases respectively, with 11 bases between them. Germline loops: CDR1 ENHRY, CDR2 SYGVKD. The CDR3 sequence is 10 residues long. The CDR3: CATREVGYTF. CDR3 nucleotide sequence: TGTGCCACCAGGGAGGTCGGCTACACCTTC.

CDR3 protein: CASSFATYRTGGNEQFF. For the CDR3, the DNA is TGTGCCAGCAGTTTCGCTACTTACCGGACAGGGGGAAATGAGCAGTTCTTC. The chain joins TRBV28 to TRBJ2-1; 10 bases map to TRBD1. CDR3 length: 17 amino acids. V lost 3 bases, J lost 7 bases, and 12 bases stayed unmatched. Per germline, CDR1 MDHEN and CDR2 SYDVKM.

The chain employs TRBV20-1 and TRBJ2-7, with 9 bases matching TRBD2. CDR1 is DFQATT and CDR2 is SNEGSKA in the germline V gene (reference sequence). The CDR3 loop spans 16 amino acids. The trim removed 6 bases at V and 5 bases at J, leaving 17 bases unmatched. CDR3 protein: CSATPWGSGRGNEQYF. The CDR3 DNA follows: TGCAGTGCCACCCCCTGGGGTAGCGGGAGAGGTAACGAGCAGTACTTC.